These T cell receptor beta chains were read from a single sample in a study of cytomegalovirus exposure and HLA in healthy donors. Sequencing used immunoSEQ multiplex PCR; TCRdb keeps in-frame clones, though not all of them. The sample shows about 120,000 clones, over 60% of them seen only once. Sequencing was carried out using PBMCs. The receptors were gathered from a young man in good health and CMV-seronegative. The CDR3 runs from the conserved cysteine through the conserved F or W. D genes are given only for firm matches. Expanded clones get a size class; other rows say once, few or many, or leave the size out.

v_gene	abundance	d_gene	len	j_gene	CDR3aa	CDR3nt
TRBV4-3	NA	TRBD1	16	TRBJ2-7	CASSQAWDRSSYEQYF	TGCGCCAGCAGCCAAGCCTGGGACAGGAGCTCCTACGAGCAGTACTTC
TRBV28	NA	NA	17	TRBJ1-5	CASIERGGVEVTQPQHF	TGTGCCAGCATAGAAAGGGGAGGTGTAGAGGTCACTCAGCCCCAGCATTTT
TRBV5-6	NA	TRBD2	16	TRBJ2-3	CASSLEGREWSDTQYF	TGTGCCAGCAGCTTGGAGGGGCGGGAGTGGTCAGATACGCAGTATTTT
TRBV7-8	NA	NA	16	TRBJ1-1	CASSRIDADLNTEAFF	TGTGCCAGCAGCCGGATAGATGCAGACTTGAACACTGAAGCTTTCTTT
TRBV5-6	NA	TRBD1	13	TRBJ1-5	CASSLTGGQPQHF	TGTGCCAGCAGCTTGACAGGGGGCCAGCCCCAGCATTTT
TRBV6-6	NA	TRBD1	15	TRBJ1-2	CASSPRPTGGYGYTF	TGTGCCAGCAGCCCCCGACCGACAGGGGGCTATGGCTACACCTTC
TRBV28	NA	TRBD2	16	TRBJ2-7	CASSMAMTSGAYEQYF	TGTGCCAGCAGTATGGCAATGACTAGCGGGGCCTACGAGCAGTACTTC
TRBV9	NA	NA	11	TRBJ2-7	CASKSADEQYF	TGTGCCAGCAAAAGCGCAGACGAGCAGTACTTC
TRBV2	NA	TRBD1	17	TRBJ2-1	CASSGPGQGAVVNEQFF	TGTGCCAGCAGCGGCCCGGGACAGGGAGCGGTCGTCAATGAGCAGTTCTTC
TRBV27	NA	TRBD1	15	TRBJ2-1	CASRVGTGVGNEQFF	TGTGCCAGCAGGGTCGGGACAGGGGTCGGCAATGAGCAGTTCTTC
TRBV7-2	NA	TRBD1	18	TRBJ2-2	CASSYGSGQGAGTGELFF	TGTGCCAGCAGCTACGGAAGTGGACAGGGGGCCGGCACCGGGGAGCTGTTTTTT
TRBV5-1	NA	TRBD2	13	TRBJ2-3	CASRSGTGDTQYF	TGCGCCAGCAGAAGCGGGACTGGAGATACGCAGTATTTT
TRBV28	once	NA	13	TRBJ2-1	CASSWEDYNEQFF	TGTGCCAGCAGTTGGGAGGATTACAATGAGCAGTTCTTC
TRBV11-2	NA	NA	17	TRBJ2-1	CASSLGPNRGGQSEQFF	TGTGCCAGCAGCTTAGGGCCGAACCGGGGTGGGCAGAGTGAGCAGTTCTTC
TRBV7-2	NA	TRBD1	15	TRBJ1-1	CASSQQGEWAAEAFF	TGTGCCAGCAGCCAACAGGGGGAGTGGGCGGCTGAAGCTTTCTTT
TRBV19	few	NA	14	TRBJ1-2	CASSGQGVSYGYTF	TGTGCCAGTTCGGGACAAGGGGTTAGCTATGGCTACACCTTC
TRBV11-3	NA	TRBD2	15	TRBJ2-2	CASSLSGSSTGELFF	TGTGCCAGCAGCTTAAGCGGGAGCTCGACCGGGGAGCTGTTTTTT
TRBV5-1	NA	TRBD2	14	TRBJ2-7	CASSLAAGGYEQYF	TGCGCCAGCAGCTTGGCAGCGGGAGGCTACGAGCAGTACTTC
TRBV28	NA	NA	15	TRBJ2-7	CASRPGQFPSYEQYF	TGTGCCAGCAGACCCGGACAGTTTCCCTCCTACGAGCAGTACTTC
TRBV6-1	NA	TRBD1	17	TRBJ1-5	CASSEHTGGNGNQPQHF	TGTGCCAGCAGTGAGCATACAGGGGGTAACGGCAATCAGCCCCAGCATTTT
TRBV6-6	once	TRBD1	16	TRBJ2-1	CASRRSHRGPGNEQFF	TGTGCCAGCAGACGTAGTCACAGGGGGCCGGGCAATGAGCAGTTCTTC
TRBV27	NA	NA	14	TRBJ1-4	CASSFSGGGEKLFF	TGTGCCAGCAGTTTCTCGGGTGGCGGAGAAAAACTGTTTTTT
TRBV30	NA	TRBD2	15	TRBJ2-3	CAWSPRGLGTDTQYF	TGTGCCTGGAGCCCCCGTGGACTAGGCACAGATACGCAGTATTTT
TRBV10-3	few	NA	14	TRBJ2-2	CAISESGGGGELFF	TGTGCCATCAGTGAGTCAGGAGGCGGCGGGGAGCTGTTTTTT
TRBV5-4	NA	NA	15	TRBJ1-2	CASSPSPRQSYGYTF	TGTGCCAGCAGCCCGTCACCCCGACAGAGCTATGGCTACACCTTC
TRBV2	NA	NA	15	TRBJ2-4	CASSEETGAKNIQYF	TGTGCCAGCAGTGAAGAAACAGGGGCCAAAAACATTCAGTACTTC
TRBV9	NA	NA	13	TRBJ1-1	CASSVGAGTEAFF	TGTGCCAGCAGCGTAGGAGCGGGCACTGAAGCTTTCTTT
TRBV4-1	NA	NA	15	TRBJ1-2	CASSQVSEDNYGYTF	TGCGCCAGCAGCCAAGTAAGTGAGGATAACTATGGCTACACCTTC
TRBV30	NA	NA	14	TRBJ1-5	CAWSVRRGIQPQHF	TGTGCCTGGAGTGTACGCAGGGGAATTCAGCCCCAGCATTTT
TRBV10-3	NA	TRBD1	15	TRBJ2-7	CAISDRDRGSYEQYF	TGTGCCATCAGCGACAGGGACAGGGGATCATACGAGCAGTACTTC
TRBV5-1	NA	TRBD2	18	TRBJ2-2	CASSFGTSLRGDTGELFF	TGCGCCAGCAGCTTTGGGACTAGCTTAAGGGGGGACACCGGGGAGCTGTTTTTT
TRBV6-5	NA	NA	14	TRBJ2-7	CASSILWAPHEQYF	TGTGCCAGCAGTATTCTGTGGGCCCCTCACGAGCAGTACTTC
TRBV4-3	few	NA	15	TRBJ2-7	CASSQGDGGVNEQYF	TGCGCCAGCAGCCAAGGTGATGGCGGGGTAAACGAGCAGTACTTC
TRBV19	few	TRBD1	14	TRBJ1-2	CASIETGAGTGYTF	TGTGCCAGTATCGAAACAGGGGCCGGCACTGGCTACACCTTC
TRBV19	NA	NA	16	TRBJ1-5	CASRPGGGDSNQPQHF	TGTGCCAGTAGGCCGGGGGGAGGGGATAGCAATCAGCCCCAGCATTTT
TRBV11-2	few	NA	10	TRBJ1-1	CASSLVRAFF	TGTGCCAGCAGCTTAGTCCGGGCTTTCTTT
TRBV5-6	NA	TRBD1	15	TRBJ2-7	CASSSTGLSSYEQYF	TGTGCCAGCAGCTCGACAGGGCTGAGCTCCTACGAGCAGTACTTC
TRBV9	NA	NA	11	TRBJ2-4	CASSTTGIQYF	TGTGCCAGCAGCACCACAGGGATCCAGTACTTC
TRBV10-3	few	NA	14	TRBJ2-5	CAISEGGLQETQYF	TGTGCCATCAGTGAAGGAGGTCTTCAAGAGACCCAGTACTTC
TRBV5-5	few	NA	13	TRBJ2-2	CASRPVGPGELFF	TGTGCCAGCAGACCCGTTGGGCCCGGGGAGCTGTTTTTT
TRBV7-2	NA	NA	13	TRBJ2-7	CASSFPGPHEQYF	TGTGCCAGCAGCTTCCCAGGGCCCCACGAGCAGTACTTC
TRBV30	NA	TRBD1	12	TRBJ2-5	CAYKDRAETQYF	TGTGCCTACAAGGACAGGGCGGAGACCCAGTACTTC
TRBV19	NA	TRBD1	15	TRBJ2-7	CASSNVKGAGYEQYF	TGTGCCAGTAGTAATGTCAAGGGGGCGGGCTACGAGCAGTACTTC
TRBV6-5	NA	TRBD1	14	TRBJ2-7	CASSYLRQGYEQYF	TGTGCCAGCAGTTACCTCAGACAGGGCTACGAGCAGTACTTC
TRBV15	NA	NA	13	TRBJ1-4	CATSMRAGEKLFF	TGTGCCACCAGCATGAGGGCGGGAGAAAAACTGTTTTTT
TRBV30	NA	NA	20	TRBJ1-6	CAWSVRRGSMKGSYNSPLHF	TGTGCCTGGAGTGTACGTAGGGGGTCAATGAAAGGCTCCTATAATTCACCCCTCCACTTT
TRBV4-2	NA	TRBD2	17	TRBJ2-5	CASSQVTGGALQETQYF	TGTGCCAGCAGCCAAGTAACCGGGGGGGCATTGCAGGAGACCCAGTACTTC